One TCR beta chain is described in this entry. The antigen remains unidentified. Blood libraries mostly used 450 to 550 ng genomic DNA, six replicates each. Only in-frame clones appear in the TCRdb table, and some are missing; sequencing was by immunoSEQ multiplex PCR. This sample carries around 65,000 clones, roughly nine tenths of them seen once, and the ten largest clones take 2.5% to 3%. This sample was taken from a study of neoadjuvant anti-PD-1 for oral cavity cancer. Germline CDR1 and CDR2: SNHLY and FYNNEI. V lost 8 bases and J lost 4; bases outside the gene matches: 8. The CDR3 sequence is 15 residues long. General observations from the study: Higher pretreatment Treg/Th17 ratios tracked higher pretreatment blood clonality. Post-nivolumab, blood T cell clonality was significantly elevated in non-responders.

Time point denoted: after neoadjuvant nivolumab, at surgical resection. No culture or expansion preceded analysis of these blood cells. This TCR was sampled from a person between 40 and 85 years old with oral cavity squamous cell carcinoma. The sequenced sample was PBMCs, obtained after nivolumab (anti-PD-1) treatment. The V call is TRBV2, the J call TRBJ1-5; TRBD1 matches at 10 bases. CDR3 loop: CASEPGQGINQPQHF. The DNA for the CDR3 is TGTGCCAGCGAACCGGGACAGGGGATAAATCAGCCCCAGCATTTT.